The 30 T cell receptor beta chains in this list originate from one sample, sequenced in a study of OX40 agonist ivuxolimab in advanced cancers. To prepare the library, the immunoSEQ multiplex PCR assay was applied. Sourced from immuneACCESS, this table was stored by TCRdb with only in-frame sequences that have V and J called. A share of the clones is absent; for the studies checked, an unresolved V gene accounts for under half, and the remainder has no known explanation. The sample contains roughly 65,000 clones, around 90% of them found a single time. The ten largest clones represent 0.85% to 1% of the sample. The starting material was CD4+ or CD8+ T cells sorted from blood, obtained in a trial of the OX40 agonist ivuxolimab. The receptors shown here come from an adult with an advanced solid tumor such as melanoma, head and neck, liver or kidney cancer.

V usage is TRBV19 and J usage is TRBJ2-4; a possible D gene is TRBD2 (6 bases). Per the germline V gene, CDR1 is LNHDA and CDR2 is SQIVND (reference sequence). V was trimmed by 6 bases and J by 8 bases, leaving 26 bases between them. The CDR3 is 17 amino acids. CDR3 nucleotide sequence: TGTGCCAGTAGGGGCGGGGCGGAGTTCATGAGAGGGGACATTCAGTACTTC. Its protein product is CASRGGAEFMRGDIQYF.

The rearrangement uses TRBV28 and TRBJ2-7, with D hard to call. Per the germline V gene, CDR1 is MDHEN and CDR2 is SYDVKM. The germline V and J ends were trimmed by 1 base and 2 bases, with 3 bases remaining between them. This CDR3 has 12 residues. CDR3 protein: CASSLFPYEQYF. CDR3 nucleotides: TGTGCCAGCAGTTTATTTCCCTACGAGCAGTACTTC.

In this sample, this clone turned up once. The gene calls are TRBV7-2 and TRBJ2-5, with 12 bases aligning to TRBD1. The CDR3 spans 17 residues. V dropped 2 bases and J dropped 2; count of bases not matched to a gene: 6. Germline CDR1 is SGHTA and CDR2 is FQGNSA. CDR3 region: CASSLTGTGGPQETQYF. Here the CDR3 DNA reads TGTGCCAGCAGCTTAACCGGGACAGGGGGCCCTCAAGAGACCCAGTACTTC.

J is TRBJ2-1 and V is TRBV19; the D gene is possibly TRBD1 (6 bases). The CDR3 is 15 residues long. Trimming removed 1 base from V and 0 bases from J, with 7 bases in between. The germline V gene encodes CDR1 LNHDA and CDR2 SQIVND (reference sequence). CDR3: CASSIARGSYNEQFF. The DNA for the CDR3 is TGTGCCAGTAGTATAGCCAGGGGCTCCTACAATGAGCAGTTCTTC. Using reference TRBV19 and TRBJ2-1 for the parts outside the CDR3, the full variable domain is DGGITQSPKYLFRKEGQNVTLSCEQNLNHDAMYWYRQDPGQGLRLIYYSQIVNDFQKGDIAEGYSVSREKKESFPLTVTSAQKNPTAFYLCASSIARGSYNEQFFGPGTRLTVL.

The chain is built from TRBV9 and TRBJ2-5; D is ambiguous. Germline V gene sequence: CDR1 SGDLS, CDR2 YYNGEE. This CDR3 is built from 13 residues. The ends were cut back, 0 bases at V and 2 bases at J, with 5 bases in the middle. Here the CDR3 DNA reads TGTGCCAGCAGCGTAGGGGGACAAGAGACCCAGTACTTC. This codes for CASSVGGQETQYF.

For the CDR3, the DNA is TGTGCCAGCAGCAATAGACAGGGGGTTTCGCCCCAGTACTTC. Its translation is CASSNRQGVSPQYF. The rearrangement uses TRBV7-2 and TRBJ2-5; TRBD1 matches at 9 bases. Trimming took 5 bases from V and 9 from J; bases not matched to a gene: 10. CDR3 size: 14 residues. The germline V gene encodes CDR1 SGHTA and CDR2 FQGNSA.

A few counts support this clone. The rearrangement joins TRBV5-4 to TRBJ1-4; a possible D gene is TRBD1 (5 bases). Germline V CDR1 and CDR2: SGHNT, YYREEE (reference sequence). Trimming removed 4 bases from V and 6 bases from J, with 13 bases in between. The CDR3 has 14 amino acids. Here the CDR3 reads CASSPGGVYEKLFF. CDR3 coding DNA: TGTGCCAGCAGCCCTGGGGGTGTATATGAAAAACTGTTTTTT.

The DNA for the CDR3 is TGTGCCAGCTCACCGGGACAGGGCGAGGTGTACGAGCAGTACTTC. It codes for CASSPGQGEVYEQYF. The V call is TRBV18, the J call TRBJ2-7, with TRBD1 matching 9 bases. The germline gives CDR1 KGHSH, CDR2 LQKENI. V lost 3 bases to trimming and J lost 4 bases; unmatched junction nucleotides: 7. This CDR3 is 15 amino acids long.

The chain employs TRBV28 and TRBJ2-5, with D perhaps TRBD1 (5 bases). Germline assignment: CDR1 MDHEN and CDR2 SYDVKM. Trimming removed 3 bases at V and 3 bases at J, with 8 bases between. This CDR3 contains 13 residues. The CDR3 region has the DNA TGTGCCAGCAGTTTCGGCAGGGAAGAGACCCAGTACTTC. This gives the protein CASSFGREETQYF. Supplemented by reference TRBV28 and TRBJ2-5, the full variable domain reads DVKVTQSSRYLVKRTGEKVFLECVQDMDHENMFWYRQDPGLGLRLIYFSYDVKMKEKGDIPEGYSVSREKKERFSLILESASTNQTSMYLCASSFGREETQYFGPGTRLLVL.

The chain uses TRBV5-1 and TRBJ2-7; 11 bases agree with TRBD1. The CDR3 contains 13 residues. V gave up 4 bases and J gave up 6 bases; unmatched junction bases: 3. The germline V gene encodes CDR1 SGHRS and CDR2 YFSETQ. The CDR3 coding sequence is TGCGCCAGCAGCCCGGGGACAGGGGGCGAGCAGTACTTC. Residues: CASSPGTGGEQYF.

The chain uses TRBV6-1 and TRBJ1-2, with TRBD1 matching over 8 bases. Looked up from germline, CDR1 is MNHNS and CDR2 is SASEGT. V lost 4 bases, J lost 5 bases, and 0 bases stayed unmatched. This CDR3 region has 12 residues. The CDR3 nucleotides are TGTGCCAGCAGTGGACAGGGGTATGGCTACACCTTC. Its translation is CASSGQGYGYTF.

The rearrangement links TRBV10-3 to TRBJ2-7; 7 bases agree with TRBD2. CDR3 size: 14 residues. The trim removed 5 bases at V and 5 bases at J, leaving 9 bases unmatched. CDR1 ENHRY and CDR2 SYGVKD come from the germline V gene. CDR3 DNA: TGTGCCATCAGTAAGACTAGCAGAACCCACGAGCAGTACTTC. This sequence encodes CAISKTSRTHEQYF.

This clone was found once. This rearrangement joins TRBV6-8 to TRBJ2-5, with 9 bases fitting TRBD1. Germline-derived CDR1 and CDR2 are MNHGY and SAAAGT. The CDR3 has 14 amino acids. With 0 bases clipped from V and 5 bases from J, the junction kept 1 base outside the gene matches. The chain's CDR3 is CASSYSQGAETQYF. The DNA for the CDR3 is TGTGCCAGCAGTTACTCACAGGGGGCTGAGACCCAGTACTTC.

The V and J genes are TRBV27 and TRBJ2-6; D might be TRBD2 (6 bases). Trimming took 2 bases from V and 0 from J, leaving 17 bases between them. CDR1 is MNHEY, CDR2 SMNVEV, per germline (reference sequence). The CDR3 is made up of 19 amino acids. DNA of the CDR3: TGTGCCAGCAGTTTAAGTTTCGGGGGATCCGACTCTGGGGCCAACGTCCTGACTTTC. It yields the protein CASSLSFGGSDSGANVLTF.

The CDR3 spells CASSLGTGTSQKEQYF. DNA for the CDR3: TGTGCCAGCAGCTTAGGTACCGGGACCAGTCAAAAAGAGCAGTACTTC. The chain combines TRBV7-8 with TRBJ2-7; either TRBD1 or TRBD2 may supply D (5 bases each). Germline values: CDR1 SGHVS, CDR2 FQNEAQ. Deletions cut 1 base from V and 7 bases from J, with 20 bases between. This CDR3 comprises 16 residues.

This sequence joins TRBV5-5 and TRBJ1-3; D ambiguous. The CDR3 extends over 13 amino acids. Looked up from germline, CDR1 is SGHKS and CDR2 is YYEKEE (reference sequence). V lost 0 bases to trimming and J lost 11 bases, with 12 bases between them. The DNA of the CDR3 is TGTGCCAGCAGCTTGGATGGGGATTCATCCATATATTTT. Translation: CASSLDGDSSIYF.

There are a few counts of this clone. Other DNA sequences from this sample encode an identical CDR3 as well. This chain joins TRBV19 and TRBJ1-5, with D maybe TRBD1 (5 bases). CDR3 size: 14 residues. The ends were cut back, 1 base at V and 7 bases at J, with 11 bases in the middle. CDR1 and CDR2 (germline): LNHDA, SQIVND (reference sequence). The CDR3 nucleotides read TGTGCCAGTAGTATAGGAGGGGAGAGGCAGCCCCAGCATTTT. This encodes CASSIGGERQPQHF. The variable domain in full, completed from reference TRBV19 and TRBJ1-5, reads DGGITQSPKYLFRKEGQNVTLSCEQNLNHDAMYWYRQDPGQGLRLIYYSQIVNDFQKGDIAEGYSVSREKKESFPLTVTSAQKNPTAFYLCASSIGGERQPQHFGDGTRLSIL.

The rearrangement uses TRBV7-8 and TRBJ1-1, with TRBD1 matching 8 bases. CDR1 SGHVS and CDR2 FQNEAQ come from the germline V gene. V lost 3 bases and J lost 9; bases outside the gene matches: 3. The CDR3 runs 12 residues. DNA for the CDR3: TGTGCCAGCAGCTTGGACAGGGCTAAAGCTTTCTTT. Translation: CASSLDRAKAFF. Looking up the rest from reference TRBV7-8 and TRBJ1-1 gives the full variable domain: GAGVSQSPRYKVAKRGQDVALRCDPISGHVSLFWYQQALGQGPEFLTYFQNEAQLDKSGLPSDRFFAERPEGSVSTLKIQRTQQEDSAVYLCASSLDRAKAFFGQGTRLTVV.

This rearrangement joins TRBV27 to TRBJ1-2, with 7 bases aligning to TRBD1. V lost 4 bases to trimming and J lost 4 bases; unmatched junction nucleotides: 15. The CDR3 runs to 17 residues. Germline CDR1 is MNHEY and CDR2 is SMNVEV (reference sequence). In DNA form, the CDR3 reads TGTGCCAGCAGTTCCGAGACAGGGCCCCCCTGGGGCTATGGCTACACCTTC. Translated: CASSSETGPPWGYGYTF.

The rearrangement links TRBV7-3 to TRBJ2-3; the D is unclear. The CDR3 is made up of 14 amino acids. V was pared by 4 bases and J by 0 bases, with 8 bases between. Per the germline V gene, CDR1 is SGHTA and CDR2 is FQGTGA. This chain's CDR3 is CASSSTASTDTQYF. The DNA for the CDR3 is TGTGCCAGCAGCTCAACGGCTAGCACAGATACGCAGTATTTT.

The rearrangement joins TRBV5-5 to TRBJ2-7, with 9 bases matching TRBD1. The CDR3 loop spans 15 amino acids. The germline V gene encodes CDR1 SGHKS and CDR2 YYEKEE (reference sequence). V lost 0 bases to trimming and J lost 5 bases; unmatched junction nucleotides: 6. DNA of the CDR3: TGTGCCAGCAGCTTGGGGGGACAGGGCAGGAACGAGCAGTACTTC. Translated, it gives CASSLGGQGRNEQYF.

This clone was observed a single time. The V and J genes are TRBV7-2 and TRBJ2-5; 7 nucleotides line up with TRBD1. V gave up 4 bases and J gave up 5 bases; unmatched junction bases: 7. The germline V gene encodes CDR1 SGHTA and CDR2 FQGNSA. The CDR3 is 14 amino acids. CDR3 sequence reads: CASSSTGARETQYF. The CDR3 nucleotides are TGTGCCAGCAGCTCCACAGGGGCTCGGGAGACCCAGTACTTC. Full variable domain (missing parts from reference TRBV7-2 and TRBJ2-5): GAGVSQSPSNKVTEKGKDVELRCDPISGHTALYWYRQSLGQGLEFLIYFQGNSAPDKSGLPSDRFSAERTGGSVSTLTIQRTQQEDSAVYLCASSSTGARETQYFGPGTRLLVL.

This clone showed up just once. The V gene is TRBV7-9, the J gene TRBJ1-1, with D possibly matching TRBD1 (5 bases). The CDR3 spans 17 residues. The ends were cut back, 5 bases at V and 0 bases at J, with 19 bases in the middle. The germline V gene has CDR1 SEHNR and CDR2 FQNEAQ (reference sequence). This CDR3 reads CASSPWIRAGVNTEAFF. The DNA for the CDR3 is TGTGCCAGCAGCCCCTGGATCAGGGCGGGGGTGAACACTGAAGCTTTCTTT.

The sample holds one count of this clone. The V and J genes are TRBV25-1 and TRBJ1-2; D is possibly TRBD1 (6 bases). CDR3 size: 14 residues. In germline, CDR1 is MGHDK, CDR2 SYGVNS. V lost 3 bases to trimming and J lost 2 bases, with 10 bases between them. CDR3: CASSDSTGNYGYTF. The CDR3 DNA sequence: TGTGCCAGCAGTGACTCGACAGGAAACTATGGCTACACCTTC.

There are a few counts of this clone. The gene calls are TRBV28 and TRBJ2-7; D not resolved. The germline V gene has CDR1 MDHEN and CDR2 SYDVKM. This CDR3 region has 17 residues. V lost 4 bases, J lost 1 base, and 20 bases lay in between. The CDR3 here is CASSYMLAINPSYEQYF. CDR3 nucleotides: TGTGCCAGCAGTTATATGTTGGCTATCAACCCATCCTACGAGCAGTACTTC.

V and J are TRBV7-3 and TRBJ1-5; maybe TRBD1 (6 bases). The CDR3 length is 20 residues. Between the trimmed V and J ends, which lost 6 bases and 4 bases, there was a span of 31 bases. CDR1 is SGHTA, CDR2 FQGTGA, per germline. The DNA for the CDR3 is TGTGCCAGCAGACAAAGCCGGGGGGCATATTCTCACCGCGCTAATCAGCCCCAGCATTTT. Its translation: CASRQSRGAYSHRANQPQHF.

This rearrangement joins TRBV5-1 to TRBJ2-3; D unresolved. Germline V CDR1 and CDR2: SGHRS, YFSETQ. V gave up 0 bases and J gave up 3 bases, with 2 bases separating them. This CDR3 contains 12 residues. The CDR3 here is CASSLDTDTQYF. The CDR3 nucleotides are TGCGCCAGCAGCTTGGATACAGATACGCAGTATTTT. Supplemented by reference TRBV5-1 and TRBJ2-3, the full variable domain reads KAGVTQTPRYLIKTRGQQVTLSCSPISGHRSVSWYQQTPGQGLQFLFEYFSETQRNKGNFPGRFSGRQFSNSRSEMNVSTLELGDSALYLCASSLDTDTQYFGPGTRLTVL.

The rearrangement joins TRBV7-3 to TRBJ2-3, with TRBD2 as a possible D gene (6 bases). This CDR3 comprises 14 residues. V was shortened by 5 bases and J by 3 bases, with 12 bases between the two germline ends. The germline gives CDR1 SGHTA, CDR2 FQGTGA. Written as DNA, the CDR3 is TGTGCCAGCAGCCTCTCAGGGACTACAGATACGCAGTATTTT. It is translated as CASSLSGTTDTQYF. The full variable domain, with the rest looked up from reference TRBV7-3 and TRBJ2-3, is GAGVSQTPSNKVTEKGKYVELRCDPISGHTALYWYRQSLGQGPEFLIYFQGTGAADDSGLPNDRFFAVRPEGSVSTLKIQRTERGDSAVYLCASSLSGTTDTQYFGPGTRLTVL.

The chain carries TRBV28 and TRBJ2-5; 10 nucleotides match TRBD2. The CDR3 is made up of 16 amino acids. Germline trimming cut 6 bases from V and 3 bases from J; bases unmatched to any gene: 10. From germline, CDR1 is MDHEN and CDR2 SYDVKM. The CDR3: CASSSLGLADKETQYF. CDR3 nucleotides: TGTGCCAGCAGCTCATTAGGACTAGCGGACAAAGAGACCCAGTACTTC.

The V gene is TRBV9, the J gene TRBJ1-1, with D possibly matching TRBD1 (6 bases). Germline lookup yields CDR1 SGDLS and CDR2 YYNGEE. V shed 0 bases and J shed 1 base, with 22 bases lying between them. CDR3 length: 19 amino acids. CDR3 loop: CASSVAPQGLSMSNTEAFF. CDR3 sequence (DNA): TGTGCCAGCAGCGTAGCTCCACAGGGTTTGTCGATGTCGAACACTGAAGCTTTCTTT.